The clone carrying this TCR delta chain was seen a few times. The antigen remains unidentified. A far larger clone is one base from this, pointing to a likely read error. In the same sample, other DNA sequences code for this CDR3. The sample comes from a study of γδ T cells in repeated Plasmodium falciparum infection. Study overall: Malaria-naive adults were infected with P. falciparum NF54 four times over approximately 600 days. General study findings and limits: Over time and infection, Vgamma9/Vdelta2+ repertoires remained highly stable and polyclonal. Vdelta2-negative gammadelta repertoires appeared less diverse and less shared in Malian than Australian children. Malian donors came from one small rural village, predominantly one ethnic group.

TCRdb made new clone calls on the multiplex PCR reads using CATT. The table has 50,000 to 65,000 delta-chain clones, over 1.5% seen once. Flow sorting of PBMC yielded separate Vgamma9/Vdelta2+ and Vdelta2-negative gammadelta T cell populations for bulk repertoire analysis. After removal of 3 bases from V and 5 bases from J, the junction contained 17 bases not matched to a gene. The germline CDR1 and CDR2 sequences are GEAIGNYY and EKD. The CDR3 runs 18 residues. V and J are TRDV2 and TRDJ1; TRDD3 aligns across 10 bases. TCRdb supplies no J gene; here it was assigned by aligning the nucleotide sequence to germline. The sequence was collected from a pool of human donors (malaria-infected and uninfected, not separated). The sample comprised gamma-delta T cells from blood. The CDR3 bases are TGTGCCTGTGACCCCTTAGGGGGTGGGGGATACTCCACTGATAAACTCATCTTT. Translating gives CACDPLGGGGYSTDKLIF.